The clone carrying this T cell receptor beta chain was picked up one time. Its cognate antigen is unknown. The data were taken from a study of cytomegalovirus exposure and HLA in healthy donors. Study-level points and caveats: In a later analysis, productive TCRs from donors in an Asian-associated ancestry cluster reportedly carried fewer N-insertions than the cohort mean. Most of the TCR beta V segments (in an earlier analysis) were productive either about 87% or about 30% of the time.

The donors were healthy bone marrow donors. Donors counted as nominally healthy when sampled, yet unrecorded immune exposures were likely. Germline V gives CDR1 MGHDK, CDR2 SYGVNS. There are 14 residues in the CDR3. It was with 60 Vbeta and 13 Jbeta primers that the PCR ran. Profiling relied on immunoSEQ multiplex PCR, and the TCRdb table lists in-frame clones only, not all of them. The sample lists about 95,000 clones, roughly four fifths occurring once. Sequenced material: PBMCs. The TCR sequence derives from a man aged 25 to 45 in good health and CMV-seropositive. The V and J genes are TRBV25-1 and TRBJ2-5; D gene ambiguous. Matching the DNA end better, TRBJ2-7 makes the J call doubtful. The CDR3 coding sequence is TGTGCCAGCAGTGAAGAATGGGCAGATTACGAGCAGTACTTC. It is translated as CASSEEWADYEQYF.